This record concerns one T cell receptor (beta chain) sequence. As yet, its antigen is unknown. This entry comes from a study of radiotherapy plus CTLA-4 blockade in lung cancer. Assay: immunoSEQ multiplex PCR; the TCRdb copy retains only in-frame clones and omits some. The table includes roughly 58,000 clones, around four fifths detected once. Germline V gives CDR1 MNHEY, CDR2 SMNVEV (reference sequence). The CDR3 has 17 amino acids. Unmatched junction bases numbered 9, after V lost 3 bases and J lost 5 bases. General observations from the study: In blood, TCR clones derived from the tumor expanded after radiotherapy plus ipilimumab.

This receptor was taken from a human donor with non-small cell lung cancer whose response to radiotherapy plus ipilimumab could not be evaluated. This chain links TRBV27 with TRBJ2-3; 12 bases fit TRBD1. This specimen consisted of peripheral blood, obtained from a patient treated with radiotherapy plus ipilimumab. The CDR3 coding sequence is TGTGCCAGCAGTTTCCTTGGGACAGGGGGCTCTGGAGATACGCAGTATTTT. This encodes CASSFLGTGGSGDTQYF.